One and the same sample provided the 9 T cell receptor beta chains below, sequenced in a study of blood T cells in healthy people across ages. Next came a second PCR, run for about 7 to 12 cycles, which used a sample-barcoded 5' primer along with a J-beta primer mix. Using its own MiXCR run on the 5' RACE reads, TCRdb lists one record per CDR3 protein. The table has about 1,600,000 distinct CDR3 sequences, roughly 40% seen once. Sequencing was carried out using blood. The receptors derive from a woman younger than 30 in good health.

This clonotype was counted many times. At one of its ends the junction is not consistent with the germline gene, which may arise from a read error. This chain links TRBV5-1 with TRBJ2-7, with TRBD1 matching over 8 bases. Per the germline V gene, CDR1 is SGHRS and CDR2 is YFSETQ. The CDR3 is 13 amino acids. CDR3: CASSLDRAYEQYF. The CDR3 DNA sequence: TGTGCCAGCAGCTTGGACAGGGCCTACGAGCAGTACTTC.

This chain uses TRBV7-3 with TRBJ1-1; D perhaps matches TRBD1 (6 bases). Germline values: CDR1 SGHTA, CDR2 FQGTGA. The CDR3 is made up of 13 amino acids. V was shortened by 5 bases and J by 5 bases, with 12 bases between the two germline ends. The CDR3 DNA reads TGTGCCAGCAGCCCAAGGGGGGAGACTGAAGCTTTCTTT. Encoded protein: CASSPRGETEAFF.

V gene TRBV6-5 combines with J gene TRBJ2-7; TRBD1 matches at 10 bases. Germline values: CDR1 MNHEY, CDR2 SVGAGI. This CDR3 is built from 15 residues. V gave up 5 bases and J gave up 4 bases; unmatched junction bases: 8. CDR3 protein: CASSAGTGAYYEQYF. CDR3 nucleotide sequence: TGTGCCAGCAGTGCAGGGACAGGGGCCTATTACGAGCAGTACTTC.

This clonotype was seen a few times. The chain carries TRBV9 and TRBJ1-2; D unclear. This CDR3 comprises 14 residues. V was pared by 0 bases and J by 4 bases, with 10 bases between. CDR1 is SGDLS, CDR2 YYNGEE, per germline. CDR3 in amino acids: CASSVGPGFYGYTF. CDR3 nucleotide sequence: TGTGCCAGCAGCGTAGGTCCAGGATTCTATGGCTACACCTTC.

V usage is TRBV7-2 and J usage is TRBJ1-1; 7 bases are shared with TRBD1. Losses at the gene ends were 5 bases for V and 1 base for J; bases not matched to a gene: 7. The germline V gene encodes CDR1 SGHTA and CDR2 FQGNSA. This CDR3 is 15 amino acids long. CDR3 amino acids: CASSARQGWNTEAFF. CDR3 sequence (DNA): TGTGCCAGCAGCGCCCGACAGGGCTGGAACACTGAAGCTTTCTTT. The whole variable domain, remainder taken from reference TRBV7-2 and TRBJ1-1, is GAGVSQSPSNKVTEKGKDVELRCDPISGHTALYWYRQSLGQGLEFLIYFQGNSAPDKSGLPSDRFSAERTGGSVSTLTIQRTQQEDSAVYLCASSARQGWNTEAFFGQGTRLTVV.

This clonotype was counted many times. J is TRBJ2-7 and V is TRBV6-6, with D hard to call. Germline assignment: CDR1 MNHNY and CDR2 SVGAGI (reference sequence). The length of the CDR3 is 12 residues. V was cut by 0 bases and J by 5 bases, with 5 bases left in between. DNA for the CDR3: TGTGCCAGCAGTTACTCGCCGAACGAGCAGTACTTC. Protein: CASSYSPNEQYF.

V usage is TRBV7-2 and J usage is TRBJ2-1; no firm D call. Trimming stripped 5 bases from V and 6 bases from J, with 14 bases between. CDR1 is SGHTA, CDR2 FQGNSA, per germline. This CDR3 region has 14 residues. CDR3 amino acids: CASSPDSLLNEQFF. DNA for the CDR3: TGTGCCAGCAGCCCAGATTCCCTACTCAATGAGCAGTTCTTC. The full variable domain, completed using reference TRBV7-2 and TRBJ2-1, is GAGVSQSPSNKVTEKGKDVELRCDPISGHTALYWYRQSLGQGLEFLIYFQGNSAPDKSGLPSDRFSAERTGGSVSTLTIQRTQQEDSAVYLCASSPDSLLNEQFFGPGTRLTVL.

This clonotype was picked up one time. The genes are TRBV4-1 and TRBJ2-5, with 11 nucleotides matching TRBD1. The CDR3 length is 16 residues. J was trimmed by 0 bases and V by 4 bases; bases with no gene match: 4. Germline CDR1 and CDR2: MGHRA and YSYEKL. CDR3 protein: CASSPGQGADQETQYF. In DNA, the CDR3 is TGCGCCAGCAGCCCTGGACAGGGGGCAGACCAAGAGACCCAGTACTTC.

CDR3 residues: CAWTRGMTYNEQFF. DNA of the CDR3: TGTGCCTGGACCCGAGGTATGACCTACAATGAGCAGTTCTTC. This chain joins TRBV30 and TRBJ2-1; D unresolved. V was pared by 4 bases and J by 2 bases, with 12 bases between. This CDR3 has 14 amino acids. Germline V gives CDR1 GTSNPN, CDR2 SVGIG (reference sequence).